These 20 T cell receptor beta chains originate from one sample sequenced in a study of T cell responses to AZD1222 COVID-19 vaccine. Here immunoSEQ multiplex PCR was the method, and the copy in TCRdb shows in-frame clones only, minus some. The sample shows 72,000 or so clones, around 85% of them seen only once. The source was peripheral blood, collected on day 0 of AZD1222 vaccination. The receptors stem from an adult in good health.

The rearrangement uses TRBV6-5 and TRBJ2-7; tentative D call: TRBD1 (5 bases). CDR1 is MNHEY and CDR2 is SVGAGI in the germline V gene. This CDR3 contains 14 residues. V dropped 2 bases and J dropped 3 bases, with 11 bases sitting between them. The CDR3 sequence: CASSYRQKYYEQYF. The CDR3 nucleotides read TGTGCCAGCAGTTACAGACAGAAATACTACGAGCAGTACTTC.

This chain connects TRBV5-4 to TRBJ1-6; D unclear. The germline V gene encodes CDR1 SGHNT and CDR2 YYREEE (reference sequence). The length of the CDR3 is 14 residues. Trimming took off 0 bases at V and 8 bases at J, with 9 bases between the two ends. This chain's CDR3 is CASSLETVYSPLHF. Written as DNA, the CDR3 is TGTGCCAGCAGCTTGGAGACGGTCTATTCACCCCTCCACTTT.

Concerning this clone: The identical CDR3 is also encoded by other nucleotide sequences in the sample. The V and J genes are TRBV6-5 and TRBJ1-5, with 7 bases fitting TRBD1. V shed 6 bases and J 6 bases; nucleotides not matched to a gene: 5. In germline, CDR1 is MNHEY, CDR2 SVGAGI. This CDR3 is 13 amino acids long. The CDR3 sequence: CASSPGGSQPQHF. As DNA, the CDR3 is TGTGCCAGCAGCCCAGGGGGGAGTCAGCCCCAGCATTTT.

This chain links TRBV7-8 with TRBJ2-7; the match to TRBD1 covers 8 bases. Germline V CDR1 and CDR2: SGHVS, FQNEAQ. The trim removed 0 bases at V and 6 bases at J, leaving 10 bases unmatched. CDR3 length equals 16 residues. CDR3 DNA: TGTGCCAGCAGCTTAGCGCCCAGGGGGCTTGCTCTCGAGCAGTACTTC. Translated, it gives CASSLAPRGLALEQYF.

The chain is built from TRBV5-1 and TRBJ2-5; D not certain. The V gene lost 9 bases and the J gene lost 5 bases, with 11 bases spanning the gap. The CDR3 runs to 11 residues. Germline CDR1 SGHRS, CDR2 YFSETQ. The CDR3 nucleotides are TGCGCCACCTCGGACGGTGAGACCCAGTACTTC. This translates into CATSDGETQYF.

The rearrangement joins TRBV24-1 to TRBJ2-3, with 7 positions matching TRBD2. The CDR3 has 15 residues. CDR1 is KGHDR, CDR2 SFDVKD, per germline. The trim removed 4 bases at V and 2 bases at J, leaving 5 bases unmatched. The CDR3: CATSDPGGNTDTQYF. CDR3 DNA sequence: TGTGCCACCAGTGACCCGGGGGGAAACACAGATACGCAGTATTTT.

This clone was counted only a few times. The CDR3: CASSPGGNQPQHF. The DNA of the CDR3 is TGTGCCAGCAGTCCCGGAGGAAATCAGCCCCAGCATTTT. The gene calls are TRBV28 and TRBJ1-5; D unclear. CDR3 length: 13 amino acids. CDR1 is MDHEN, CDR2 SYDVKM, per germline. Trimming stripped 5 bases from V and 4 bases from J, with 9 bases between.

This chain connects TRBV11-3 to TRBJ2-3; possible D gene TRBD1, 5 bases. The V gene lost 5 bases and the J gene lost 7 bases, with 10 bases spanning the gap. From germline, CDR1 is SGHNT and CDR2 YENEEA. The CDR3 is 12 amino acids. CDR3 residues: CASSEGANTQYF. Written as DNA, the CDR3 is TGTGCCAGCAGCGAAGGGGCAAATACGCAGTATTTT. Based on the CDR3 plus reference TRBV11-3 and TRBJ2-3, the full variable domain is EAGVVQSPRYKIIEKKQPVAFWCNPISGHNTLYWYLQNLGQGPELLIRYENEEAVDDSQLPKDRFSAERLKGVDSTLKIQPAELGDSAVYLCASSEGANTQYFGPGTRLTVL.

V is TRBV7-9 and J is TRBJ1-1; D may be TRBD1 (5 bases). CDR3 length: 14 residues. CDR1 is SEHNR and CDR2 is FQNEAQ in the germline V gene (reference sequence). V lost 2 bases to trimming and J lost 5 bases, with 12 bases between them. The CDR3 DNA reads TGTGCCAGCAGCTTACGGGGGGAGGGGACTGAAGCTTTCTTT. It codes for CASSLRGEGTEAFF.

As DNA, the CDR3 is TGTGCCAGCAGTTTCCTCCAGGGGAGTAATTCACCCCTCCACTTT. Residues: CASSFLQGSNSPLHF. V gene TRBV28 combines with J gene TRBJ1-6, with D maybe TRBD1 (6 bases). V lost 3 bases and J lost 6, with 12 bases in between. The CDR3 covers 15 residues. Germline loops: CDR1 MDHEN, CDR2 SYDVKM. Full variable domain (missing parts from reference TRBV28 and TRBJ1-6): DVKVTQSSRYLVKRTGEKVFLECVQDMDHENMFWYRQDPGLGLRLIYFSYDVKMKEKGDIPEGYSVSREKKERFSLILESASTNQTSMYLCASSFLQGSNSPLHFGNGTRLTVT.

The chain has TRBV5-1 and TRBJ1-1, with TRBD1 identical over 8 bases. Per the germline V gene, CDR1 is SGHRS and CDR2 is YFSETQ. This CDR3 is built from 17 residues. V lost 0 bases, J lost 2 bases, and 9 bases stayed unmatched. CDR3 in DNA: TGCGCCAGCAGCTTGGAACCCTCCGGGACAGGAAACACTGAAGCTTTCTTT. Translated, it gives CASSLEPSGTGNTEAFF.

CDR3 region: CASSLESVDSNTGELFF. In DNA, the CDR3 is TGCGCCAGCAGCTTGGAGAGCGTCGACAGTAACACCGGGGAGCTGTTTTTT. The rearrangement joins TRBV5-1 to TRBJ2-2; TRBD1 might be the D (5 bases). CDR3 length: 17 amino acids. Germline assignment: CDR1 SGHRS and CDR2 YFSETQ. Trimming removed 0 bases from V and 2 bases from J, with 14 bases in between.

The table lists this clone with a few counts. The rearrangement uses TRBV24-1 and TRBJ2-3; the D is unclear. The CDR3 contains 13 residues. Germline V gene data show CDR1 as KGHDR and CDR2 as SFDVKD. V was trimmed by 0 bases and J by 2 bases, leaving 2 bases between them. CDR3 sequence (DNA): TGTGCCACCAGTGATTTGCTCACAGATACGCAGTATTTT. Translated, it gives CATSDLLTDTQYF.

The V call is TRBV6-5, the J call TRBJ1-1, with TRBD1 matching 7 bases. Germline loops: CDR1 MNHEY, CDR2 SVGAGI. With 7 bases clipped from V and 9 bases from J, the junction kept 11 bases outside the gene matches. The CDR3 has 13 amino acids. In DNA form, the CDR3 reads TGTGCCAGCACCCAGGGGGGCGCCGGAAAAGCTTTCTTT. Residues: CASTQGGAGKAFF.

This clone was detected a few times. The chain recombines TRBV19 with TRBJ2-1; no definite D call. Per the germline V gene, CDR1 is LNHDA and CDR2 is SQIVND (reference sequence). Trimming cost V 6 bases and J 3 bases, with 15 bases left between them. The CDR3 runs to 15 residues. The CDR3 DNA follows: TGTGCCAGTAGGGTAGAGACGGGTCACTACAATGAGCAGTTCTTC. Protein product: CASRVETGHYNEQFF.

The genes are TRBV10-3 and TRBJ1-2; D might be TRBD1 (5 bases). This CDR3 has 13 amino acids. Germline assignment: CDR1 ENHRY and CDR2 SYGVKD. V was shortened by 5 bases and J by 4 bases, with 11 bases between the two germline ends. CDR3 loop: CAISPGLLYGYTF. The CDR3 region has the DNA TGTGCCATCAGTCCAGGGCTACTCTATGGCTACACCTTC.

This clone was seen just once. The chain has TRBV6-4 and TRBJ2-1; 11 bases are a match to TRBD2. Germline trimming cut 9 bases from V and 13 bases from J; bases unmatched to any gene: 17. The germline V gene encodes CDR1 MRHNA and CDR2 SNTAGT. The CDR3 sequence is 15 residues long. CDR3 DNA: TGTGCCAGTAGAAGAGAGACTAGCGGGGCGTCGACCCAGTTCTTC. This gives the protein CASRRETSGASTQFF.

The chain employs TRBV5-1 and TRBJ2-7; 10 positions agree with TRBD1. Germline CDR1 is SGHRS and CDR2 is YFSETQ. V was clipped by 6 bases and J by 4 bases; unmatched bases: 13. CDR3 size: 16 residues. The CDR3 DNA reads TGCGCCAGCAACCCTATTGCCGGGACAGGGGTATACGAGCAGTACTTC. This gives the protein CASNPIAGTGVYEQYF.

The V call is TRBV6-5, the J call TRBJ1-1; D is uncertain. This CDR3 contains 11 residues. The germline V gene has CDR1 MNHEY and CDR2 SVGAGI. Deletions cut 5 bases from V and 6 bases from J, with 7 bases between. CDR3 DNA sequence: TGTGCCAGCAGTAGACGTCCTGAAGCTTTCTTT. Translation: CASSRRPEAFF.

The rearrangement uses TRBV6-2 or TRBV6-3 and TRBJ1-1; D might be TRBD1 (5 bases). The CDR3 length is 15 residues. CDR1 and CDR2 from the germline V gene are MNHEY and SVGEGT. Between the trimmed V and J ends, which lost 2 bases and 5 bases, there was a span of 15 bases. The CDR3 reads CASSYPTGEGTEAFF. CDR3 DNA sequence: TGTGCCAGCAGTTACCCTACCGGGGAGGGGACTGAAGCTTTCTTT.